Following are 32 T cell receptor beta chains from one sample sequenced in a study of T cell responses to AZD1222 COVID-19 vaccine. Using immunoSEQ multiplex PCR, the repertoire was profiled, and TCRdb retains in-frame clones only, with some absent. The sample has about 89,000 clones, about 90% seen once. Sample: peripheral blood, taken on day 0 of MenACWY control vaccination. The receptor set was obtained from an adult in good health.

The CDR3 protein is CSVESRAGVGDEQFF. CDR3 coding DNA: TGCAGCGTTGAGAGTCGGGCGGGGGTTGGTGATGAGCAGTTCTTC. This sequence joins TRBV29-1 and TRBJ2-1; 7 nucleotides line up with TRBD2. Germline V CDR1 and CDR2: SQVTM, ANQGSEA. V shed 3 bases, J shed 8 bases, and the junction held 13 bases outside the gene matches. This CDR3 is built from 15 residues.

Of note for this clone: Additional DNA sequences in this sample encode the identical CDR3. J is TRBJ1-2 and V is TRBV12-3 or TRBV12-4, with 7 bases fitting TRBD1. V lost 6 bases and J lost 3; bases outside the gene matches: 1. The CDR3 has 12 residues. The CDR3 loop is CASSGTDYGYTF. DNA for the CDR3: TGTGCCAGCAGCGGGACAGACTATGGCTACACCTTC.

The chain has TRBV7-8 and TRBJ1-6; D perhaps matches TRBD1 (5 bases). The CDR3 is made up of 12 amino acids. Germline values: CDR1 SGHVS, CDR2 FQNEAQ. V was shortened by 5 bases and J by 9 bases, with 8 bases between the two germline ends. CDR3 DNA sequence: TGTGCCAGCAGCACAAGGGGTTCACCCCTCCACTTT. It translates to CASSTRGSPLHF.

This chain links TRBV11-2 with TRBJ1-2; 7 bases match TRBD1. The germline V gene encodes CDR1 SGHAT and CDR2 FQNNGV. Trimming at V came to 5 bases and at J to 1 base, leaving 7 bases not matched to a gene. The CDR3 has 15 residues. The CDR3 here is CASSPGTESNYGYTF. CDR3 in DNA: TGTGCCAGCAGCCCCGGGACAGAGAGTAACTATGGCTACACCTTC.

The table lists this clone with a count of one. V and J are TRBV9 and TRBJ2-2, with TRBD2 as a possible D gene (7 bases). CDR1 and CDR2 from the germline V gene are SGDLS and YYNGEE. Trimming shortened V by 7 bases and J by 2 bases, and 12 bases separated the two germline ends. The CDR3 extends over 14 amino acids. This CDR3 reads CASCSGTNTGELFF. The CDR3 DNA is TGTGCCAGCTGCAGCGGGACAAACACCGGGGAGCTGTTTTTT.

This clone turned up a few times. V is TRBV5-1 and J is TRBJ2-7; 7 bases are a match to TRBD1. This CDR3 is 13 amino acids long. V trimming: 3 bases; J trimming: 1 base; junction bases outside the gene matches: 1. The germline CDR1 and CDR2 sequences are SGHRS and YFSETQ. The CDR3 protein is CASSWGQSYEQYF. Here the CDR3 DNA reads TGCGCCAGCAGCTGGGGACAGTCCTACGAGCAGTACTTC.

The V call is TRBV24-1, the J call TRBJ2-2; 9 positions match TRBD1. V lost 3 bases, J lost 6 bases, and 4 bases stayed unmatched. The V gene's germline CDR1 is KGHDR and CDR2 SFDVKD. This CDR3 spans 15 amino acids. CDR3 residues: CATSDAHRGPGELFF. In nucleotides, the CDR3 is TGTGCCACCAGTGATGCCCACAGGGGGCCCGGGGAGCTGTTTTTT.

The genes are TRBV19 and TRBJ1-1; D uncertain. CDR1 is LNHDA and CDR2 is SQIVND in the germline V gene (reference sequence). The CDR3 runs to 15 residues. V gave up 5 bases and J gave up 8 bases, with 21 bases separating them. CDR3 sequence: CASSPRRLGPPEAFF. In DNA, the CDR3 is TGTGCCAGTAGTCCCCGCCGTTTAGGACCGCCCGAAGCTTTCTTT. The complete variable domain, with remaining parts taken from reference TRBV19 and TRBJ1-1, reads DGGITQSPKYLFRKEGQNVTLSCEQNLNHDAMYWYRQDPGQGLRLIYYSQIVNDFQKGDIAEGYSVSREKKESFPLTVTSAQKNPTAFYLCASSPRRLGPPEAFFGQGTRLTVV.

The gene calls are TRBV2 and TRBJ1-2; D possibly corresponds to TRBD1 (5 bases). Germline values: CDR1 SNHLY, CDR2 FYNNEI. V was clipped by 6 bases and J by 8 bases, with 19 bases between them. The CDR3 length is 14 residues. The CDR3 DNA reads TGTGCCAGCAGGGGCGGGACCCCCGGTAGCGGCTACACCTTC. It translates to CASRGGTPGSGYTF.

This clone was detected once. V usage is TRBV6-5 and J usage is TRBJ2-7; the match to TRBD1 covers 10 bases. The CDR3 sequence is 14 residues long. J lost 7 bases, V lost 3 bases, and 6 bases had no gene match. From germline, CDR1 is MNHEY and CDR2 SVGAGI. CDR3 in DNA: TGTGCCAGCAGTTATTTTGCGGGACAGGGGGAGCAGTACTTC. Protein: CASSYFAGQGEQYF.

CDR3 sequence: CASSYSPGQGYEQYF. The CDR3 region has the DNA TGTGCCAGCAGTTACTCCCCGGGACAGGGATACGAGCAGTACTTC. V and J are TRBV6-5 and TRBJ2-7, with TRBD1 matching over 9 bases. V was pared by 0 bases and J by 4 bases, with 4 bases of the junction left unmatched. The CDR3 covers 15 residues. CDR1 and CDR2 (germline): MNHEY, SVGAGI.

The J gene is TRBJ1-5, the V gene TRBV10-2, with 11 bases identical to TRBD1. V shed 4 bases and J 1 base; nucleotides not matched to a gene: 0. The germline V gene encodes CDR1 WSHSY and CDR2 SAAADI. The CDR3 consists of 15 residues. In DNA, the CDR3 is TGCGCCAGCAGTGGGACAGGGGGCAGCAATCAGCCCCAGCATTTT. Translating gives CASSGTGGSNQPQHF.

The gene calls are TRBV6-5 and TRBJ1-6; 8 bases are a match to TRBD1. The CDR3 totals 16 residues. Germline assignment: CDR1 MNHEY and CDR2 SVGAGI. The V gene end was trimmed by 2 bases and the J gene end by 10 bases; junction bases not matched to a gene: 10. CDR3 in amino acids: CASSYPGQGGGSPLHF. In DNA, the CDR3 is TGTGCCAGCAGTTACCCCGGACAGGGAGGGGGATCACCCCTCCACTTT.

As DNA, the CDR3 is TGCAGCGTTGATGCAGAAGAAGGCGAGCAGTACTTC. Its translation: CSVDAEEGEQYF. This rearrangement joins TRBV29-1 to TRBJ2-7; D gene unclear. Trimming removed 3 bases at V and 6 bases at J, with 12 bases between. Germline V gene data show CDR1 as SQVTM and CDR2 as ANQGSEA. The CDR3 has 12 residues.

This chain uses TRBV27 with TRBJ1-6, with D tentatively TRBD1 (5 bases). Germline values: CDR1 MNHEY, CDR2 SMNVEV (reference sequence). CDR3 size: 15 residues. The V gene lost 4 bases and the J gene lost 9 bases, with 16 bases spanning the gap. The CDR3 here is CASSSGQTWGSPLHF. DNA of the CDR3: TGTGCCAGCAGTTCCGGACAAACCTGGGGTTCACCCCTCCACTTT.

In nucleotides, the CDR3 is TGTGCCAGCAGCTCCGACAGCCAAGATACGCAGTATTTT. Protein: CASSSDSQDTQYF. The rearrangement links TRBV13 to TRBJ2-3; maybe TRBD1 (5 bases). Trimming shortened V by 4 bases and J by 5 bases, and 10 bases separated the two germline ends. Germline V lookup: CDR1 PRHDT, CDR2 FYEKMQ (reference sequence). The CDR3 is 13 residues long.

This sequence joins TRBV5-1 and TRBJ1-3; unclear D gene. V was shortened by 2 bases and J by 0 bases, with 9 bases between the two germline ends. Germline CDR1 and CDR2: SGHRS and YFSETQ. This CDR3 has 15 residues. The CDR3 coding sequence is TGCGCCAGCAGCTTAGGCGGAATCTCTGGAAACACCATATATTTT. It encodes CASSLGGISGNTIYF.

V and J are TRBV2 and TRBJ2-1, with 7 bases matching TRBD2. In germline, CDR1 is SNHLY, CDR2 FYNNEI. With V trimmed by 7 bases and J by 9 bases, 9 bases remained unmatched. The CDR3 extends over 13 amino acids. As DNA, the CDR3 is TGTGCCAGCACCTCTAGACTAGCCGGTGAGCAGTTCTTC. Protein product: CASTSRLAGEQFF.

This chain joins TRBV19 and TRBJ2-5, with 10 bases aligning to TRBD1. V lost 5 bases to trimming and J lost 5 bases; unmatched junction nucleotides: 2. The germline CDR1 and CDR2 sequences are LNHDA and SQIVND (reference sequence). This CDR3 region has 13 residues. The CDR3 bases are TGTGCCAGTAGTGGACAGGGGGGGGAGACCCAGTACTTC. It specifies CASSGQGGETQYF.

This rearrangement joins TRBV5-1 to TRBJ2-5, with D hard to call. Trimming stripped 3 bases from V and 5 bases from J, with 14 bases between. Germline CDR1 and CDR2: SGHRS and YFSETQ. The CDR3 is made up of 14 amino acids. CDR3 nucleotide sequence: TGCGCCAGCAGCTGGATTCGGTCAACGGAGACCCAGTACTTC. Translating it yields CASSWIRSTETQYF.

The gene calls are TRBV6-5 and TRBJ1-6; perhaps TRBD1 as D (6 bases). V lost 7 bases, J lost 8 bases, and 18 bases lay in between. The CDR3 is 15 amino acids. Germline V lookup: CDR1 MNHEY, CDR2 SVGAGI. Here the CDR3 reads CASKASQGGYSPLHF. The DNA of the CDR3 is TGTGCCAGCAAGGCGTCTCAAGGGGGGTATTCACCCCTCCACTTT.

The rearrangement links TRBV12-3 or TRBV12-4 to TRBJ2-1; possibly TRBD2 for D (6 bases). The CDR3 has 13 residues. Trimming removed 6 bases at V and 6 bases at J, with 12 bases between. This CDR3 is CASSPGTPNEQFF. CDR3 nucleotides: TGTGCCAGCAGCCCCGGGACTCCCAATGAGCAGTTCTTC.

V is TRBV10-3 and J is TRBJ2-7; a weak D match, TRBD1 (5 bases). V was shortened by 6 bases and J by 3 bases, with 9 bases between the two germline ends. The V gene's germline CDR1 is ENHRY and CDR2 SYGVKD. The CDR3 consists of 12 residues. CDR3: CAISPGNYEQYF. The CDR3 DNA reads as TGTGCCATCAGCCCAGGGAACTACGAGCAGTACTTC.

The chain is built from TRBV28 and TRBJ1-6; possibly TRBD1 for D (5 bases). The V and J ends lost 2 bases and 5 bases respectively, with 19 bases between them. Germline-derived CDR1 and CDR2 are MDHEN and SYDVKM. The length of the CDR3 is 18 residues. Here the CDR3 DNA reads TGTGCCAGCAGTTTAGGCTTGGGAGGAGGACAAGATAATTCACCCCTCCACTTT. As protein: CASSLGLGGGQDNSPLHF.

The CDR3 sequence: CASSYSAGQNYEQYF. The CDR3 DNA follows: TGTGCCAGCAGTTACTCGGCGGGACAGAACTACGAGCAGTACTTC. The chain is built from TRBV6-5 and TRBJ2-7; D possibly corresponds to TRBD1 (7 bases). Trimming pared 0 bases from V and 3 bases from J, leaving 12 bases between. The CDR3 loop spans 15 amino acids. CDR1 and CDR2 (germline): MNHEY, SVGAGI.

This clone was seen only a few times. This rearrangement joins TRBV4-3 to TRBJ1-1; D unresolved. The CDR3 runs 15 residues. Germline CDR1 LGHNA, CDR2 YSLEER. Trimming cost V 0 bases and J 1 base, with 9 bases left between them. In DNA, the CDR3 is TGCGCCAGCAGCCAAGAGGCTAGGAGGAACACTGAAGCTTTCTTT. It translates to CASSQEARRNTEAFF.

V usage is TRBV15 and J usage is TRBJ1-4; D not certain. Germline V gene lookup returns CDR1 LNHNV and CDR2 YYDKDF (reference sequence). V was trimmed by 1 base and J by 3 bases, leaving 15 bases between them. The CDR3 extends over 17 amino acids. The CDR3 sequence is CATSRGSLAEPNEKLFF. In DNA, the CDR3 is TGTGCCACCAGCAGAGGGAGTTTGGCGGAGCCTAATGAAAAACTGTTTTTT.

V usage is TRBV7-3 and J usage is TRBJ2-1; possible D gene TRBD2, 6 bases. Germline-derived CDR1 and CDR2 are SGHTA and FQGTGA. CDR3 size: 13 residues. Trimming shortened V by 2 bases and J by 5 bases, and 7 bases separated the two germline ends. The CDR3 here is CASSLRTNNEQFF. As DNA, the CDR3 is TGTGCCAGCAGCTTACGGACTAACAATGAGCAGTTCTTC.

CDR3 loop: CASSMTAGQETQYF. The CDR3 nucleotides read TGTGCCAGCAGCATGACAGCGGGGCAAGAGACCCAGTACTTC. This chain links TRBV9 with TRBJ2-5, with 7 bases matching TRBD2. CDR3 size: 14 residues. Trimming took 4 bases from V and 2 from J; bases not matched to a gene: 5. CDR1 and CDR2 from the germline V gene are SGDLS and YYNGEE.

The CDR3 spells CASSNKDSNYGYTF. Here the CDR3 DNA reads TGTGCCAGCAGCAATAAGGACAGTAACTATGGCTACACCTTC. The J gene is TRBJ1-2, the V gene TRBV21-1; no DNA check was done on the table's D call, TRBD1. TRBV21-1 has pseudogene status. The CDR3 extends over 14 amino acids.

J is TRBJ1-2 and V is TRBV4-3; possibly TRBD1 for D (5 bases). V was shortened by 1 base and J by 8 bases, with 17 bases between the two germline ends. The CDR3 has 15 amino acids. Germline V gives CDR1 LGHNA, CDR2 YSLEER. The CDR3 bases are TGCGCCAGCAGCCAAGGGGTCAGGGTGGATGGGGGCTACACCTTC. Amino acid sequence: CASSQGVRVDGGYTF.

The rearrangement uses TRBV5-4 and TRBJ1-1; no clear D gene. V lost 0 bases to trimming and J lost 0 bases, with 9 bases between them. Germline values: CDR1 SGHNT, CDR2 YYREEE (reference sequence). The CDR3 has 15 amino acids. This CDR3 is CASSLDGRMNTEAFF. The CDR3 bases are TGTGCCAGCAGCTTGGATGGCCGGATGAACACTGAAGCTTTCTTT.